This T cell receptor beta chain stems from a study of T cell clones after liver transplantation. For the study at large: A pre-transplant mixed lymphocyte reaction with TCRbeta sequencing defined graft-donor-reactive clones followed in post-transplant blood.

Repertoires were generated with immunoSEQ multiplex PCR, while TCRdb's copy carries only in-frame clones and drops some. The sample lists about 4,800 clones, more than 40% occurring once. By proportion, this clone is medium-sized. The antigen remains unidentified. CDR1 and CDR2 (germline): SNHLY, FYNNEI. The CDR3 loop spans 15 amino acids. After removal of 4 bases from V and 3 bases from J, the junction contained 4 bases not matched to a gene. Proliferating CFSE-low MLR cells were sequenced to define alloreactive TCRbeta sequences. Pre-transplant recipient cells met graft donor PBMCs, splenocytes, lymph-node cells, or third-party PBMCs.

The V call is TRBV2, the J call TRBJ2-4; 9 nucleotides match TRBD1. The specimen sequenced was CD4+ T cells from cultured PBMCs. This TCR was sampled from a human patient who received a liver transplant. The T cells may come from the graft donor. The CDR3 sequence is CASSGDRDGKNIQYF. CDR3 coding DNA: TGTGCCAGCAGTGGGGACAGGGACGGCAAAAACATTCAGTACTTC.